This T cell receptor beta chain is drawn from a study of blood T cell repertoires in COVID-19. Overall study context: Acute and convalescent COVID-19 specimens originated in the United States, Italy and Spain. The analysed material was cDNA or gDNA that came from T cells, B-cell-depleted T cells, or PBMCs.

Authors' analysis steps: Estimated nucleated cell counts came from reference gene primer amplification. Sequencing was performed with immunoSEQ multiplex PCR; in TCRdb, only in-frame clones are kept and a portion is missing. V and J calls plus clone size are reproduced from that table; the DNA served to infer D and trimming. The sample has 120,000 or so clones, roughly four fifths seen once. The CDR3 runs 11 residues. Germline CDR1 and CDR2: DFQATT and SNEGSKA (reference sequence). Germline trimming cut 6 bases from V and 9 bases from J; bases unmatched to any gene: 4. The TCR was taken from a woman aged 60-75 years with acute or convalescent COVID-19. Sequencing was performed on peripheral blood. The rearrangement joins TRBV20-1 to TRBJ2-4; 8 positions agree with TRBD2. This chain's CDR3 is CSADSGSIQYF. CDR3 DNA sequence: TGCAGTGCCGACAGCGGGAGCATTCAGTACTTC.